This T cell receptor (beta chain) was found in a study of cytomegalovirus exposure and HLA in healthy donors. Study results and caveats: Productive status was seen about 87% or about 30% of the time for most TCR beta V segments in an earlier analysis. The investigators catalogued 150 to 200 TCR beta chains as cytomegalovirus-associated. TCR beta sequences reportedly predicted most subjects' HLA-A and HLA-B alleles accurately.

This clone was detected a few times. Antigen unknown. Nominally healthy donors provided the samples, though records likely missed some immune exposures. PCR employed 60 Vbeta and 13 Jbeta primers. Method: immunoSEQ multiplex PCR; TCRdb's copy keeps in-frame clones and lacks some. This table has tens of thousands of clones, under 80% appearing once. There are 12 residues in the CDR3. The V end was cut by 6 bases, the J end by 8 bases, with 11 bases between. The germline CDR1 and CDR2 sequences are MNHNY and SVGAGI (reference sequence). This receptor was taken from a male donor in good health and CMV-seropositive. Sequencing was done on a sample of PBMCs. The genes are TRBV6-6 and TRBJ1-3, with D possibly being TRBD1 (5 bases). CDR3 nucleotides: TGTGCCAGCAGCCCAGGGTACGACACCATATATTTT. Translated: CASSPGYDTIYF.